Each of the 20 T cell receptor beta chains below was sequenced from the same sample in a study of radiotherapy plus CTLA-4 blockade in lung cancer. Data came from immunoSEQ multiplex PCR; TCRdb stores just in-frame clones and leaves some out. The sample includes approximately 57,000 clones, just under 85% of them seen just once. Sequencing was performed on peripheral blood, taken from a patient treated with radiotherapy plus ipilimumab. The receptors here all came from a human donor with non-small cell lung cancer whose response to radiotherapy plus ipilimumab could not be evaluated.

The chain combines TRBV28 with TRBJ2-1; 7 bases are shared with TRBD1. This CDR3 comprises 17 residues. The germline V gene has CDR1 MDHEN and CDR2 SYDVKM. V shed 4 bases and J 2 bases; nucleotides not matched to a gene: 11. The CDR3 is CASSSRGGGQPYNEQFF. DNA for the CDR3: TGTGCCAGCAGTTCCCGAGGGGGCGGACAACCCTACAATGAGCAGTTCTTC.

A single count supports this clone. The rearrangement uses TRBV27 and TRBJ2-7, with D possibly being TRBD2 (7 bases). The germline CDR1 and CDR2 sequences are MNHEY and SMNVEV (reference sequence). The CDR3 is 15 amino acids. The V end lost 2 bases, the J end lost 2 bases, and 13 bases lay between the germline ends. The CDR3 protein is CASSLRRGAAYEQYF. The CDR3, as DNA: TGTGCCAGCAGTTTACGACGGGGGGCAGCCTACGAGCAGTACTTC.

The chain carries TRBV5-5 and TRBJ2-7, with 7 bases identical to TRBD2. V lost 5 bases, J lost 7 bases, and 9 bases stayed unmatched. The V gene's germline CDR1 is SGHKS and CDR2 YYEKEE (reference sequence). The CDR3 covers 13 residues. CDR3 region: CASSWGGTGEQYF. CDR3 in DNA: TGTGCCAGCAGTTGGGGAGGGACGGGGGAGCAGTACTTC.

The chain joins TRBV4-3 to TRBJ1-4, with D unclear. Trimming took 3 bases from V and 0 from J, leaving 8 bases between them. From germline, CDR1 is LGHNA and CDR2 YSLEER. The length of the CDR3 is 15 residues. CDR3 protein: CASSQRVATNEKLFF. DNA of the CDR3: TGCGCCAGCAGCCAGAGGGTTGCAACTAATGAAAAACTGTTTTTT.

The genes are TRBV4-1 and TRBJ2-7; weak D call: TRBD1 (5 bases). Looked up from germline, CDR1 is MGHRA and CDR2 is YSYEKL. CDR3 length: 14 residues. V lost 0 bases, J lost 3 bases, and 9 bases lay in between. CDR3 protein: CASSQDQGFYEQYF. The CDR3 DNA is TGCGCCAGCAGCCAAGATCAGGGATTCTACGAGCAGTACTTC.

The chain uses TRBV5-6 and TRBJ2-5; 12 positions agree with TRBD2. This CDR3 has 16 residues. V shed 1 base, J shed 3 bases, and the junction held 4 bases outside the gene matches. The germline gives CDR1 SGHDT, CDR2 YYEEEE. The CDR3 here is CASSLWRLAGEETQYF. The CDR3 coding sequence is TGTGCCAGCAGCTTGTGGCGACTAGCGGGGGAAGAGACCCAGTACTTC.

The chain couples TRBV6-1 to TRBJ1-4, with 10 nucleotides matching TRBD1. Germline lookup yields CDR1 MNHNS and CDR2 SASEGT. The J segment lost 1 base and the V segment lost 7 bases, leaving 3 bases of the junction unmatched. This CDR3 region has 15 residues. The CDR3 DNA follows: TGTGCCAGCATCAGGACAGGGGGAACTAATGAAAAACTGTTTTTT. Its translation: CASIRTGGTNEKLFF.

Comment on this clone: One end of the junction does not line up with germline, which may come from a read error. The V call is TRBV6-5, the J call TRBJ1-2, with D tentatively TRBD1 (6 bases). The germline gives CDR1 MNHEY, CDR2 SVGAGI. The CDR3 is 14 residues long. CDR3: CASSYRAGAYGCTF. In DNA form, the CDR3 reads TGTGCCAGCAGTTACAGGGCAGGGGCCTATGGCTGCACCTTC.

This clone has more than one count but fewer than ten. CDR3 sequence reads: CSVLGARQEEQFF. CDR3 DNA: TGCAGCGTTTTGGGGGCCCGGCAGGAGGAGCAGTTCTTC. This chain joins TRBV29-1 and TRBJ2-1, with a possible D match to TRBD1 (6 bases). There are 13 residues in the CDR3. V was cut by 5 bases and J by 10 bases, with 18 bases left in between. The germline V gene has CDR1 SQVTM and CDR2 ANQGSEA.

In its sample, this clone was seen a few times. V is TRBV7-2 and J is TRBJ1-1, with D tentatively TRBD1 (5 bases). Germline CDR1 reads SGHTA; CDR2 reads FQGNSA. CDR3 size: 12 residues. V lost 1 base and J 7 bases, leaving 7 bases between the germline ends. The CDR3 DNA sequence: TGTGCCAGCAGCTTAGATCAGGGTGAAGCTTTCTTT. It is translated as CASSLDQGEAFF.

The CDR3 bases are TGTGCCAGTAGTACCGTCCAGGGTGCCTACGAGCAGTACTTC. This encodes CASSTVQGAYEQYF. J is TRBJ2-7 and V is TRBV19; weak D call: TRBD1 (5 bases). The germline gives CDR1 LNHDA, CDR2 SQIVND (reference sequence). V lost 4 bases and J 2 bases, leaving 12 bases between the germline ends. This CDR3 has 14 amino acids.

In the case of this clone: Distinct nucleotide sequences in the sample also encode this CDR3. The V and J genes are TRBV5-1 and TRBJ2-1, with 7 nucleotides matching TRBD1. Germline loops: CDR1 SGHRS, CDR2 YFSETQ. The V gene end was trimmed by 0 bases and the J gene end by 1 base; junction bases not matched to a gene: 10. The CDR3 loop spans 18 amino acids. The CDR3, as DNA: TGCGCCAGCAGCTTGGGAGGTAGGGGACAGAAGTCCTACAATGAGCAGTTCTTC. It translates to CASSLGGRGQKSYNEQFF.

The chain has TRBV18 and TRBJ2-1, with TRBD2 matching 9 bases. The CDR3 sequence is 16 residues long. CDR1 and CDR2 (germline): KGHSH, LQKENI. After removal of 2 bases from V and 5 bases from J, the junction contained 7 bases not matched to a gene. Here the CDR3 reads CASSPGLAGVHNEQFF. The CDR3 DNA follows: TGTGCCAGCTCACCAGGCTTAGCGGGGGTGCACAATGAGCAGTTCTTC.

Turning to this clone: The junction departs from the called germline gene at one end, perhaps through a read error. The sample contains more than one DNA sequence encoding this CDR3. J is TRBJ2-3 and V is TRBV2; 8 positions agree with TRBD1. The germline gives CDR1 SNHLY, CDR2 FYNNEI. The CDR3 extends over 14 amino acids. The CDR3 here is CASSEGQGSDTQYF. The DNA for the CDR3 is TGCGCCAGCAGTGAAGGACAGGGATCAGATACGCAGTATTTT. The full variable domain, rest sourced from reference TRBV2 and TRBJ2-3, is EPEVTQTPSHQVTQMGQEVILRCVPISNHLYFYWYRQILGQKVEFLVSFYNNEISEKSEIFDDQFSVERPDGSNFTLKIRSTKLEDSAMYFCASSEGQGSDTQYFGPGTRLTVL.

In DNA, the CDR3 is TGTGCCAGCAGCCTTACGACAGGGCGCGGCTACACCTTC. This translates into CASSLTTGRGYTF. The chain carries TRBV5-6 and TRBJ1-2, with 7 bases aligning to TRBD1. V gave up 4 bases and J gave up 8 bases; unmatched junction bases: 8. The CDR3 contains 13 residues. CDR1 SGHDT and CDR2 YYEEEE come from the germline V gene.

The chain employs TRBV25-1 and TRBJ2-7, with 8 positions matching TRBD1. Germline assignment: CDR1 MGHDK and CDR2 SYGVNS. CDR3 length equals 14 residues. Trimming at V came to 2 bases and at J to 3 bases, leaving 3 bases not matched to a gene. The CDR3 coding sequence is TGTGCCAGCAGTGAAAGACAGGGGAGCTACGAGCAGTACTTC. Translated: CASSERQGSYEQYF.

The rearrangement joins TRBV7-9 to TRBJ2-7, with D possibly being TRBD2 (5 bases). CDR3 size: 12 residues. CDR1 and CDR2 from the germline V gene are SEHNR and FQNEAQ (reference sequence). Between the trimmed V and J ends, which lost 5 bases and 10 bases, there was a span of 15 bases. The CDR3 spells CASSPGGSGQYF. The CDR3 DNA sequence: TGTGCCAGCAGCCCAGGCGGTTCGGGACAGTACTTC.

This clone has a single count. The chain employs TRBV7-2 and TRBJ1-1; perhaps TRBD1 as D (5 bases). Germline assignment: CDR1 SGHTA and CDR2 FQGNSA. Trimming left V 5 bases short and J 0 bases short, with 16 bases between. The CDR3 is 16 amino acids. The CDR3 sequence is CASSHAGWGVNTEAFF. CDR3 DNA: TGTGCCAGCAGCCACGCGGGGTGGGGGGTGAACACTGAAGCTTTCTTT.

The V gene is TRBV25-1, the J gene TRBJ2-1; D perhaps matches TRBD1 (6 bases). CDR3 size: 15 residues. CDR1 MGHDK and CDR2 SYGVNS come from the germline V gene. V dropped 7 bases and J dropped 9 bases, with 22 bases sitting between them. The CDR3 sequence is CASTHPGQNPAEQFF. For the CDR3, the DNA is TGTGCCAGCACGCACCCGGGACAAAATCCTGCTGAGCAGTTCTTC. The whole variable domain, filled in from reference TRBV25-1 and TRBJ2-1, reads EADIYQTPRYLVIGTGKKITLECSQTMGHDKMYWYQQDPGMELHLIHYSYGVNSTEKGDLSSESTVSRIRTEHFPLTLESARPSHTSQYLCASTHPGQNPAEQFFGPGTRLTVL.

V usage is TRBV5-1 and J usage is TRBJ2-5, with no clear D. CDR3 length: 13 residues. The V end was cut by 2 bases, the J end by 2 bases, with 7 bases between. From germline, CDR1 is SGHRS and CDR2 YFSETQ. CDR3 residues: CASSFGGQETQYF. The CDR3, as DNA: TGCGCCAGCAGCTTCGGCGGTCAAGAGACCCAGTACTTC.